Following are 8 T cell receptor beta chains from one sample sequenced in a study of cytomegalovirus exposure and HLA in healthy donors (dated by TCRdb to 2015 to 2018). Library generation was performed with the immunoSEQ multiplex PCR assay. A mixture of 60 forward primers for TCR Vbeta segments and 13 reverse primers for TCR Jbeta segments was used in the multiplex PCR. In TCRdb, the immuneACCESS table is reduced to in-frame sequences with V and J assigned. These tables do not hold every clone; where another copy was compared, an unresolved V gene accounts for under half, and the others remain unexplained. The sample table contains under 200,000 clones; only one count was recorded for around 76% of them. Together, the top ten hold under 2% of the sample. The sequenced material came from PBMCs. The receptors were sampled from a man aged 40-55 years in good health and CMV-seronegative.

In DNA form, the CDR3 reads TGTGCCAGCAGCTTAGGGCCGCAGAACACCGGGGAGCTGTTTTTT. Translation gives CASSLGPQNTGELFF. This rearrangement joins TRBV7-3 to TRBJ2-2, with unresolved D. The CDR3 extends over 15 amino acids. Trimming removed 2 bases from V and 1 base from J, with 8 bases in between. From germline, CDR1 is SGHTA and CDR2 FQGTGA.

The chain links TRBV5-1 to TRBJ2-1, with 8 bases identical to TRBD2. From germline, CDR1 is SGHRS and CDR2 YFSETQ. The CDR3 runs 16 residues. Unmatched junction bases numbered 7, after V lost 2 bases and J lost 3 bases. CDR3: CASSFTLAEFYNEQFF. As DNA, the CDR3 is TGCGCCAGCAGCTTCACACTAGCGGAATTCTACAATGAGCAGTTCTTC. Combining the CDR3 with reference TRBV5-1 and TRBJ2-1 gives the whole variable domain KAGVTQTPRYLIKTRGQQVTLSCSPISGHRSVSWYQQTPGQGLQFLFEYFSETQRNKGNFPGRFSGRQFSNSRSEMNVSTLELGDSALYLCASSFTLAEFYNEQFFGPGTRLTVL.

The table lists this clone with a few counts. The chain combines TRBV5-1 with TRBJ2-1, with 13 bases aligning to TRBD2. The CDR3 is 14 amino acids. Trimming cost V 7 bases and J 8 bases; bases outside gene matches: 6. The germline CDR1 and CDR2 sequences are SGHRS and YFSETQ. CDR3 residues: CASAPGTSGDEQFF. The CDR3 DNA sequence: TGCGCCAGCGCCCCGGGGACTAGCGGGGATGAGCAGTTCTTC.

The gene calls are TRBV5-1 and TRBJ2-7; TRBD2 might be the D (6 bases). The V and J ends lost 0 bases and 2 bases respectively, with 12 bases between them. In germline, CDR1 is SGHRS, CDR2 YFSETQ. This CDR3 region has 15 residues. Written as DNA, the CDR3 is TGCGCCAGCAGCTTGGCCGGCGGGGACGCCTACGAGCAGTACTTC. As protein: CASSLAGGDAYEQYF.

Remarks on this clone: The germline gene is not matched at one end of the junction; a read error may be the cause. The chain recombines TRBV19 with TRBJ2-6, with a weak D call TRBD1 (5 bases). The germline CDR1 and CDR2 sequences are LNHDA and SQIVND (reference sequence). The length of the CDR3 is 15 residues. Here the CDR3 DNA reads TGTGCCAGTACCCTTCCAGGGTTAGGGGCCAACGGCCTGACTTTC. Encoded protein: CASTLPGLGANGLTF.

The CDR3 nucleotides are TGTGCCAGCAGGTCCGGGACAGGGCCCTACGAGCAGTACTTC. The encoded protein is CASRSGTGPYEQYF. J is TRBJ2-5 and V is TRBV6-5; TRBD1 agrees at 9 bases. Judging by the DNA end, TRBJ2-7 fits better; the J call may be wrong. Per germline, CDR1 MNHEY and CDR2 SVGAGI. The CDR3 spans 14 residues.

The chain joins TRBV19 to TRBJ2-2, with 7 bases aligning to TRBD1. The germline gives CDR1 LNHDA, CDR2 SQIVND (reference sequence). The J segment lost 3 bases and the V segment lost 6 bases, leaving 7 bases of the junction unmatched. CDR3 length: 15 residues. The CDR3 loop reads CASRSRDRYTGELFF. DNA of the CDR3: TGTGCCAGTAGATCCCGGGACAGATACACCGGGGAGCTGTTTTTT.

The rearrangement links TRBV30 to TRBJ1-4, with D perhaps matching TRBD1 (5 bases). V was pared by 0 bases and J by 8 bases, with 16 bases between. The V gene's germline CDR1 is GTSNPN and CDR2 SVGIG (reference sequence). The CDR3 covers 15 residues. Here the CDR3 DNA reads TGTGCCTGGAGTGTGGTCGGGGGTAAGGGAGAAAAACTGTTTTTT. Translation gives CAWSVVGGKGEKLFF.